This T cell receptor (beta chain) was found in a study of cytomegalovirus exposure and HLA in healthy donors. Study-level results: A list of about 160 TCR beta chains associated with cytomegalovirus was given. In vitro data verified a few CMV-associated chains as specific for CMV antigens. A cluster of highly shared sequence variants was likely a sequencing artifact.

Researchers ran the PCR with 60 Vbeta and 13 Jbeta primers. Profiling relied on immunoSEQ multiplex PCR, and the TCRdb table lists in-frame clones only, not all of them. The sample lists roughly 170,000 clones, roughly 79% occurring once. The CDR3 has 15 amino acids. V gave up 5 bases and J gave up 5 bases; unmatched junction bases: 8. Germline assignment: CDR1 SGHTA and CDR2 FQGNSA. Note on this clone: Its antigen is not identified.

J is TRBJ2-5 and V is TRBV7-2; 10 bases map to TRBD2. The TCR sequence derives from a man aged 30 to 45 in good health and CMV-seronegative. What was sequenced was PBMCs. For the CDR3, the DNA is TGTGCCAGCAGCCCAATTGGACTAGCGGACGAGACCCAGTACTTC. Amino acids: CASSPIGLADETQYF.